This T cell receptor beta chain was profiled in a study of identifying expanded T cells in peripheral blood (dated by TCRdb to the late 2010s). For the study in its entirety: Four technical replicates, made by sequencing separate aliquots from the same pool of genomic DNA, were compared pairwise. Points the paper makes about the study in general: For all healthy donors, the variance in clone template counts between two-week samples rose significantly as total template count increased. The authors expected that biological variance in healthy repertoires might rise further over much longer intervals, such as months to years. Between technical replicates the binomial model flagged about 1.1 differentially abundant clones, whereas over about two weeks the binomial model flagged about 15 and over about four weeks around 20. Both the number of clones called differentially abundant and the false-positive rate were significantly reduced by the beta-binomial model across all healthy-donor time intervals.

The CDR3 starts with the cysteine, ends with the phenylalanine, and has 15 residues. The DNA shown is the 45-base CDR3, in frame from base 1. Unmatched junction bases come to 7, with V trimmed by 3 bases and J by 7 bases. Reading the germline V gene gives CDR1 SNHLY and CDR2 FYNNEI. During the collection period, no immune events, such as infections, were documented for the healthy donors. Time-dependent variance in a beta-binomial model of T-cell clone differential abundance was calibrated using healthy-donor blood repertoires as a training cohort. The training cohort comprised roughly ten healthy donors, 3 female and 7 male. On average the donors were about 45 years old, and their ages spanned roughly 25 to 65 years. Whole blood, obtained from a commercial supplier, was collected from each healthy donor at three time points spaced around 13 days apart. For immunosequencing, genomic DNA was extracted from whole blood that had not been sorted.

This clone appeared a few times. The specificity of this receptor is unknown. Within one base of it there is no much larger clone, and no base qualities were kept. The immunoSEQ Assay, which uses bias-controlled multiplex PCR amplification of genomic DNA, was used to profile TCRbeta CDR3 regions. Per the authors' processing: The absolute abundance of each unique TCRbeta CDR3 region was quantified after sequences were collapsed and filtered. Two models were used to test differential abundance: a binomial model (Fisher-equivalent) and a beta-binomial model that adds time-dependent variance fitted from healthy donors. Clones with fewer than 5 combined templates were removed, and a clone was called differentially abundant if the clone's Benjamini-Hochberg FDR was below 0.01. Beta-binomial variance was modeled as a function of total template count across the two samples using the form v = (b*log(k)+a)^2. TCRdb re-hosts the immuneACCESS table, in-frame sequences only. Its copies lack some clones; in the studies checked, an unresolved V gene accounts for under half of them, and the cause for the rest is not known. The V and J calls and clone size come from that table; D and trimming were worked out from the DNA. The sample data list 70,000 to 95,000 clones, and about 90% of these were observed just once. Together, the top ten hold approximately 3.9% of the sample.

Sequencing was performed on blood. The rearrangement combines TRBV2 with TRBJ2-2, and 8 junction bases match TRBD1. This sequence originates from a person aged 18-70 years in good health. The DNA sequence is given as TGTGCCAGCAGTGAGGTCAGGGGGCAAGTCGGGGAGCTGTTTTTT. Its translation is CASSEVRGQVGELFF.